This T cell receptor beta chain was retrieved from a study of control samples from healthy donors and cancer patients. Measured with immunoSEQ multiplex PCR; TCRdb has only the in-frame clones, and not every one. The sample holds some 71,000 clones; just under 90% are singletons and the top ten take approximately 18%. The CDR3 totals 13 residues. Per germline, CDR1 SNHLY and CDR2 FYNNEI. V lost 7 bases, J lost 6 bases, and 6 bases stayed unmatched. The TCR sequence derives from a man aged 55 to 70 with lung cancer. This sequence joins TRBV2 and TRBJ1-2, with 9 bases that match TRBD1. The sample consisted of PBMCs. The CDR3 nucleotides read TGTGCCAGCATTCGGACAGGGGCACATGGCTACACCTTC. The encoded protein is CASIRTGAHGYTF. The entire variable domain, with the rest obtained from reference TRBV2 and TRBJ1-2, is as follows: EPEVTQTPSHQVTQMGQEVILRCVPISNHLYFYWYRQILGQKVEFLVSFYNNEISEKSEIFDDQFSVERPDGSNFTLKIRSTKLEDSAMYFCASIRTGAHGYTFGSGTRLTVV.